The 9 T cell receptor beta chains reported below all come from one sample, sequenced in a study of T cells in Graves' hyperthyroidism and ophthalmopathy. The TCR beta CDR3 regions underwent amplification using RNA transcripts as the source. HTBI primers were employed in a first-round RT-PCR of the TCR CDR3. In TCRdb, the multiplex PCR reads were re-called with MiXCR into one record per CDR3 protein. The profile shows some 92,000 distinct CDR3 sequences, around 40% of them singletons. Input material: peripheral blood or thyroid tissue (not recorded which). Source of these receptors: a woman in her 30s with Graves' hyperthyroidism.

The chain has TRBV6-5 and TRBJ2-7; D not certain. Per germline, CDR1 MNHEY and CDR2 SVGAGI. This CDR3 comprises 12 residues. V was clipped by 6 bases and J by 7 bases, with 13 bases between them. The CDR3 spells CASSRNAGEQYF. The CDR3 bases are TGTGCCAGCAGCCGGAATGCCGGGGAGCAGTACTTC.

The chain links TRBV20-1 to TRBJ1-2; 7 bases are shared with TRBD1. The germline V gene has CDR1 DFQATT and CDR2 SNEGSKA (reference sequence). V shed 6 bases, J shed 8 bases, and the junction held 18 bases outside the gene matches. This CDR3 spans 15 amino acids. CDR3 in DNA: TGCAGTGCCCGAAATGACCTTGACAGGGCCTACGGCTACACCTTC. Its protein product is CSARNDLDRAYGYTF.

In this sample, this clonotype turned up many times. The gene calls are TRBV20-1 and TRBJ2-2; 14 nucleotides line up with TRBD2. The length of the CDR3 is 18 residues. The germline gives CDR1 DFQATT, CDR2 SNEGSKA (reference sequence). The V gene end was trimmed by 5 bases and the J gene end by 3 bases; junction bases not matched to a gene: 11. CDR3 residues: CSAPTGLAGEKDTGELFF. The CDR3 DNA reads TGCAGTGCTCCGACGGGACTAGCGGGAGAAAAGGACACCGGGGAGCTGTTTTTT.

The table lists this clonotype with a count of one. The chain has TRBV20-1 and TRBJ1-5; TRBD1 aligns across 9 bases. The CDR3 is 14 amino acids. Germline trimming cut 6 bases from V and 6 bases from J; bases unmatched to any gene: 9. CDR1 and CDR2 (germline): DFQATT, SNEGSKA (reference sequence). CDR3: CSAQTGGAGQPQHF. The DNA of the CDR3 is TGCAGTGCCCAAACAGGGGGCGCGGGTCAGCCCCAGCATTTT.

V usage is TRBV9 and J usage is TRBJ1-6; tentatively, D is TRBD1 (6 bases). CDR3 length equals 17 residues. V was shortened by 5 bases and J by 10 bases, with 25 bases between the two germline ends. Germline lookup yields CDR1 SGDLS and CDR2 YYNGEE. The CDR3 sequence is CASRTPRGAGYRSPLHF. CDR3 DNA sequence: TGTGCCAGCAGGACCCCCCGGGGGGCAGGGTATAGGTCACCCCTCCACTTT. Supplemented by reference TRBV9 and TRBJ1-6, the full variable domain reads DSGVTQTPKHLITATGQRVTLRCSPRSGDLSVYWYQQSLDQGLQFLIQYYNGEERAKGNILERFSAQQFPDLHSELNLSSLELGDSALYFCASRTPRGAGYRSPLHFGNGTRLTVT.

The CDR3 reads CASARGAGDETQYF. The CDR3 bases are TGTGCCTCCGCCAGGGGAGCGGGAGATGAGACCCAGTACTTC. The rearrangement joins TRBV25-1 to TRBJ2-5; the match to TRBD2 covers 8 bases. Germline V gives CDR1 MGHDK, CDR2 SYGVNS. The CDR3 covers 14 residues. The V gene end was trimmed by 11 bases and the J gene end by 5 bases; junction bases not matched to a gene: 13.

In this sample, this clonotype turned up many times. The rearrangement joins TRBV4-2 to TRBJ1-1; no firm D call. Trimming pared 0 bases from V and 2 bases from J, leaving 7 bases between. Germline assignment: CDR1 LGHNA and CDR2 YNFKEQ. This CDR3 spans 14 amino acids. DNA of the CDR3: TGTGCCAGCAGCCAAGAGAACAGCAACACTGAAGCTTTCTTT. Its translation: CASSQENSNTEAFF.

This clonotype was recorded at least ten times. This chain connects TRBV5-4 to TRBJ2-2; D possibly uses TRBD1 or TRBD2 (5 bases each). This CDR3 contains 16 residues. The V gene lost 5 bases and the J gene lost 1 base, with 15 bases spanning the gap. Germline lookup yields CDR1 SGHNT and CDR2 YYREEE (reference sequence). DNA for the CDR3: TGTGCCAGCAGGGCGGGCTCGGGGCGGAACACCGGGGAGCTGTTTTTT. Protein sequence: CASRAGSGRNTGELFF.

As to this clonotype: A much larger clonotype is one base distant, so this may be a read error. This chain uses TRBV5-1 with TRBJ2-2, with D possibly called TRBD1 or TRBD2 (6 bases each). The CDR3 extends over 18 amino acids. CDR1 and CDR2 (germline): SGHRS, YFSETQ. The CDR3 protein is CASSRYTGQSGNTGGLFF. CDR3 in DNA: TGCGCCAGCAGCCGATATACTGGACAGTCAGGAAATACCGGGGGGCTGTTTTTT.